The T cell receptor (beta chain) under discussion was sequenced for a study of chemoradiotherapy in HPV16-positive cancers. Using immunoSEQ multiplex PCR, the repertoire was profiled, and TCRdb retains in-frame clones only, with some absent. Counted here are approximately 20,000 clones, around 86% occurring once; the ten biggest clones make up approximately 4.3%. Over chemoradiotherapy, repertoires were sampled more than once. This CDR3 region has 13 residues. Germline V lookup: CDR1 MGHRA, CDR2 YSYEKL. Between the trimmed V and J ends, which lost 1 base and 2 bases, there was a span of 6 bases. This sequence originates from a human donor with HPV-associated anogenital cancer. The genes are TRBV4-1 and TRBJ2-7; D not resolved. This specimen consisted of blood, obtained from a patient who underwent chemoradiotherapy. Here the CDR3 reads CASSQAVAYEQYF. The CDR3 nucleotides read TGCGCCAGCAGCCAAGCAGTGGCCTACGAGCAGTACTTC.